The 5 T cell receptor beta chains below come from one sample, sequenced in a study of T-cell memory formation after mild COVID-19. TCRdb independently ran MiXCR on the 5' RACE reads; one entry per CDR3 protein. The sample contains hundreds of thousands of distinct CDR3 sequences, about a fifth of which appear only once. Sequences were obtained from PBMCs or a T cell subset sorted from them (not recorded which). The receptors derive from an adult woman who had mild COVID-19 (a few samples of this study predate the infection). Cell type and time point are not known.

This clonotype showed up just a few times. The chain recombines TRBV6-6 with TRBJ2-7, with D tentatively TRBD2 (5 bases). With 6 bases removed from V and 1 base from J, the gap between germline ends came to 10 bases. This CDR3 comprises 13 residues. The germline V gene encodes CDR1 MNHNY and CDR2 SVGAGI (reference sequence). This CDR3 is CASRRTASYEQYF. CDR3 coding DNA: TGTGCCAGCAGACGGACTGCTTCCTACGAGCAGTACTTC.

In this sample, this clonotype turned up a few times. The V gene is TRBV5-1, the J gene TRBJ2-1; maybe TRBD2 (5 bases). Germline lookup yields CDR1 SGHRS and CDR2 YFSETQ. V was pared by 2 bases and J by 3 bases, with 12 bases between. The CDR3 runs to 15 residues. The CDR3 region is CASSFSTADYNEQFF. The CDR3 DNA follows: TGCGCCAGCAGCTTCTCCACAGCGGACTACAATGAGCAGTTCTTC.

This chain uses TRBV6-2 or TRBV6-3 with TRBJ2-2; D call uncertain. CDR3 length: 14 residues. Germline values: CDR1 MNHEY, CDR2 SVGEGT. Trimming pared 6 bases from V and 7 bases from J, leaving 15 bases between. CDR3 nucleotide sequence: TGTGCCAGCAGAGCCTACATTGCCGGCGGGGAGCTGTTTTTT. It specifies CASRAYIAGGELFF.

This clonotype was observed a handful of times. CDR3 loop: CASSERRGGHEQYF. The CDR3 DNA is TGTGCCAGCAGTGAGCGCAGGGGCGGCCACGAGCAGTACTTC. The chain combines TRBV2 with TRBJ2-7; the D gene is possibly TRBD1 (6 bases). The germline V and J ends were trimmed by 3 bases and 5 bases, with 14 bases remaining between them. CDR1 and CDR2 from the germline V gene are SNHLY and FYNNEI. The CDR3 length is 14 residues.

This clonotype has more than one count but fewer than ten. CDR3 residues: CASSLGLDRAGQPQHF. For the CDR3, the DNA is TGTGCCAGCAGCTTAGGTTTGGACAGGGCGGGCCAGCCCCAGCATTTT. The chain employs TRBV7-2 and TRBJ1-5; 8 bases line up with TRBD1. The CDR3 consists of 16 residues. J lost 7 bases, V lost 1 base, and 9 bases had no gene match. Germline CDR1 and CDR2: SGHTA and FQGNSA.